Listed below are T cell receptor beta chains from one sample, sequenced in a study of vaccination and CD4 T cells after COVID-19. Antigens of these TCRs are unknown. Each CDR3 protein gets one entry after TCRdb re-called the PCR reads with MiXCR. Of approximately 17,000 distinct CDR3 sequences listed, roughly half are singletons. The sequenced sample consisted of CD4+ T cells from blood, cultured in vitro. Receptors originate from a human donor who had recovered from COVID-19. The CDR3 runs from the conserved cysteine through the conserved F or W. Fields, in order: V gene, clone size, J gene, D gene, CDR3 length, CDR3 protein, CDR3 DNA. D genes are given only for firm matches. Rows give clone size only sometimes, using once, few, many, or a class for an expanded clone.

v_gene: TRBV12-3/TRBV12-4
abundance: NA
j_gene: TRBJ2-7
d_gene: NA
len: 16
CDR3aa: CASSLRTSTRSYEQYF
CDR3nt: TGTGCCAGCAGTTTGCGGACTTCGACCCGCTCCTACGAGCAGTACTTC

v_gene: TRBV20-1
abundance: NA
j_gene: TRBJ1-1
d_gene: NA
len: 14
CDR3aa: CSARPPWGASEAFF
CDR3nt: TGCAGTGCTAGACCCCCATGGGGCGCTTCTGAAGCTTTCTTT

v_gene: TRBV10-1
abundance: few
j_gene: TRBJ2-1
d_gene: TRBD2
len: 17
CDR3aa: CASSEDQSGGAHNEQFF
CDR3nt: TGCGCCAGCAGTGAGGATCAATCCGGGGGGGCCCACAATGAGCAGTTCTTC

v_gene: TRBV20-1
abundance: NA
j_gene: TRBJ1-2
d_gene: NA
len: 14
CDR3aa: CSARRGGASYGYTF
CDR3nt: TGCAGTGCTAGGAGGGGGGGGGCGAGTTATGGCTACACCTTC

v_gene: TRBV20-1
abundance: few
j_gene: TRBJ2-1
d_gene: NA
len: 18
CDR3aa: CSARDGGVGGQSYNEQFF
CDR3nt: TGCAGTGCTAGAGATGGGGGTGTAGGGGGTCAGTCCTACAATGAGCAGTTCTTC

v_gene: TRBV20-1
abundance: NA
j_gene: TRBJ2-1
d_gene: NA
len: 16
CDR3aa: CSASPASYSSYNEQFF
CDR3nt: TGCAGTGCTAGCCCGGCTAGCTACAGCTCCTACAATGAGCAGTTCTTC

v_gene: TRBV6-2/TRBV6-3
abundance: NA
j_gene: TRBJ1-2
d_gene: NA
len: 14
CDR3aa: CASSYSPGALGYTF
CDR3nt: TGTGCCAGCAGTTACTCGCCAGGGGCATTAGGCTACACCTTC

v_gene: TRBV20-1
abundance: few
j_gene: TRBJ1-1
d_gene: NA
len: 13
CDR3aa: CSAVPTLNSEAFF
CDR3nt: TGCAGTGCCGTACCAACCCTGAACTCTGAAGCTTTCTTT

v_gene: TRBV19
abundance: NA
j_gene: TRBJ2-2
d_gene: NA
len: 13
CDR3aa: CASSMTGTGELFF
CDR3nt: TGTGCCAGTAGTATGACAGGCACCGGGGAGCTGTTTTTT

v_gene: TRBV11-2
abundance: NA
j_gene: TRBJ1-2
d_gene: NA
len: 17
CDR3aa: CASSSISRLSWAGGYTF
CDR3nt: TGTGCCAGCAGCTCCATCTCCCGCCTTTCGTGGGCGGGGGGCTACACCTTC

v_gene: TRBV2
abundance: NA
j_gene: TRBJ1-2
d_gene: TRBD1
len: 14
CDR3aa: CASVGGTGTYGYTF
CDR3nt: TGTGCCAGCGTGGGAGGGACAGGGACCTATGGCTACACCTTC

v_gene: TRBV2
abundance: few
j_gene: TRBJ1-2
d_gene: TRBD1
len: 13
CDR3aa: CASSLTGDDGYTF
CDR3nt: TGTGCCAGCAGTCTTACAGGGGACGATGGCTACACCTTC

v_gene: TRBV7-3
abundance: NA
j_gene: TRBJ1-5
d_gene: NA
len: 13
CDR3aa: CASSLMADQPQHF
CDR3nt: TGTGCCAGCAGCTTAATGGCGGATCAGCCCCAGCATTTT

v_gene: TRBV5-4
abundance: NA
j_gene: TRBJ2-3
d_gene: NA
len: 13
CDR3aa: CASSDSYTDTQYF
CDR3nt: TGTGCCAGCAGTGACAGCTACACAGATACGCAGTATTTT

v_gene: TRBV20-1
abundance: NA
j_gene: TRBJ2-3
d_gene: NA
len: 12
CDR3aa: CSASLSTDTQYF
CDR3nt: TGCAGTGCTTCCCTGAGCACAGATACGCAGTATTTT

v_gene: TRBV7-3
abundance: NA
j_gene: TRBJ2-7
d_gene: NA
len: 14
CDR3aa: CASSPRPGQSEQYF
CDR3nt: TGTGCCAGCAGCCCCCGTCCGGGACAATCCGAGCAGTACTTC

v_gene: TRBV20-1
abundance: NA
j_gene: TRBJ1-4
d_gene: NA
len: 10
CDR3aa: CSALNEKLFF
CDR3nt: TGCAGTGCTCTTAATGAAAAACTGTTTTTT

v_gene: TRBV20-1
abundance: NA
j_gene: TRBJ1-3
d_gene: NA
len: 12
CDR3aa: CSASSSGNTIYF
CDR3nt: TGCAGTGCCTCATCCTCTGGAAACACCATATATTTT

v_gene: TRBV10-3
abundance: NA
j_gene: TRBJ2-3
d_gene: TRBD2
len: 16
CDR3aa: CAISRLAGPRTDTQYF
CDR3nt: TGTGCCATCAGCAGACTAGCGGGGCCACGCACAGATACGCAGTATTTT

v_gene: TRBV24-1
abundance: NA
j_gene: TRBJ2-3
d_gene: TRBD2
len: 16
CDR3aa: CATSDIGGASTDTQYF
CDR3nt: TGTGCCACCAGTGACATCGGGGGGGCTAGCACAGATACGCAGTATTTT

v_gene: TRBV2
abundance: NA
j_gene: TRBJ1-6
d_gene: NA
len: 14
CDR3aa: CASSESSYNSPLHF
CDR3nt: TGTGCCAGCAGTGAATCCTCCTATAATTCACCCCTCCACTTT

v_gene: TRBV21-1
abundance: NA
j_gene: TRBJ2-3
d_gene: NA
len: 16
CDR3aa: CVSSIYRQGARDTQYF
CDR3nt: TGTGTCAGCAGCATATACCGACAGGGGGCTAGGGATACGCAGTATTTT

v_gene: TRBV4-2
abundance: NA
j_gene: TRBJ1-5
d_gene: TRBD1
len: 16
CDR3aa: CASSQGDRGLHQPQHF
CDR3nt: TGTGCCAGCAGCCAAGGTGACAGGGGGTTACATCAGCCCCAGCATTTT

v_gene: TRBV6-5
abundance: NA
j_gene: TRBJ1-5
d_gene: NA
len: 17
CDR3aa: CASSFYSSGYSNQPQHF
CDR3nt: TGTGCCAGCAGTTTCTACTCTTCCGGGTATAGCAATCAGCCCCAGCATTTT

v_gene: TRBV7-3
abundance: few
j_gene: TRBJ2-7
d_gene: TRBD1
len: 14
CDR3aa: CASSHRDRVGEQYF
CDR3nt: TGTGCCAGCAGCCACCGGGACAGGGTGGGCGAGCAGTACTTC

v_gene: TRBV28
abundance: NA
j_gene: TRBJ1-2
d_gene: NA
len: 12
CDR3aa: CASNHGGESYTF
CDR3nt: TGTGCCAGCAACCACGGGGGAGAGAGCTACACCTTC

v_gene: TRBV7-9
abundance: NA
j_gene: TRBJ2-3
d_gene: TRBD2
len: 16
CDR3aa: CASSLAASGGGYTQYF
CDR3nt: TGTGCCAGCAGCTTAGCGGCCAGCGGGGGGGGTTATACGCAGTATTTT